This T cell receptor beta chain was documented in a study of blood T cell repertoires in COVID-19. Trimming stripped 5 bases from V and 3 bases from J, with 20 bases between. CDR1 is KGHSH, CDR2 LQKENI, per germline. The CDR3 totals 16 residues. As originally analysed: By means of reference gene primer amplification, nucleated cell counts were estimated. Assay: immunoSEQ multiplex PCR; the TCRdb copy retains only in-frame clones and omits some. D and trimming were read from the DNA, whereas the V and J calls and clone size are those reported in that table. The sample has 90,000 or so clones, around 87% seen once.

The sequencing input was peripheral blood. The sequence came from a human donor in a cohort sampled during active COVID-19. The chain has TRBV18 and TRBJ2-7, with D perhaps TRBD1 (5 bases). The CDR3 nucleotides are TGTGCCAGCTCATCTTCAGCCGGGCTTAGGGGCTACGAGCAGTACTTC. This sequence encodes CASSSSAGLRGYEQYF. Full variable domain (missing parts from reference TRBV18 and TRBJ2-7): NAGVMQNPRHLVRRRGQEARLRCSPMKGHSHVYWYRQLPEEGLKFMVYLQKENIIDESGMPKERFSAEFPKEGPSILRIQQVVRGDSAAYFCASSSSAGLRGYEQYFGPGTRLTVT.